At least ten counts were recorded for the clone carrying this T cell receptor (beta chain). Its antigen is not known. This sample stems from a study of breast tumors, draining lymph nodes, adjacent tissues. The CDR3 has 14 amino acids. The V end lost 4 bases, the J end lost 8 bases, and 20 bases lay between the germline ends. Germline CDR1 and CDR2: DFQATT and SNEGSKA (reference sequence). Whole-study findings and limits: That most tumor T cells come from lymph nodes remained unproven.

Axillary draining lymph nodes of breast cancer patients supplied the node samples. In TCRdb, the multiplex PCR reads were re-called with MiXCR into one record per CDR3 protein. The sample carries under 110,000 distinct CDR3 sequences, more than 25% recorded once. V and J are TRBV20-1 and TRBJ1-2; maybe TRBD1 (6 bases). Sequencing was carried out using axillary lymph node tissue. This clonotype was sampled from a female donor with breast cancer. Some clones in this sample may be carry-over from other donors' samples. The CDR3 nucleotides are TGCAGTGCTAAGGAGCAGGGGCGAACCAGCGGCTACACCTTC. Residues: CSAKEQGRTSGYTF.